Listed below are T cell receptor beta chains from one sample, sequenced in a study of cytomegalovirus exposure and HLA in healthy donors. Here immunoSEQ multiplex PCR was the method, and the copy in TCRdb shows in-frame clones only, minus some. The repertoire has hundreds of thousands of clones, around 80% of them found once; the top ten carry 2.9%. The sequenced material came from PBMCs. Receptor source: a man aged 30 to 45 in good health and CMV-seronegative. Both conserved end residues are part of each CDR3. Each record gives: V gene, clone size, D gene, J gene, CDR3 DNA, CDR3 protein. The D gene is left open where the match is weak. Only part of the rows carry a size: once, few, many, or a class if the clone is expanded.

V gene: TRBV5-1
clone size: NA
D gene: TRBD1
J gene: TRBJ1-4
CDR3 DNA: TGCGCCAGCAGCCTTACCACGGGACAGAGTATGAAAAAACTGTTTTTT
CDR3 protein: CASSLTTGQSMKKLFF

V gene: TRBV19
clone size: NA
D gene: TRBD1
J gene: TRBJ1-1
CDR3 DNA: TGTGCCAGTAGTGCCGACAGGGGAAACACTGAAGCTTTCTTT
CDR3 protein: CASSADRGNTEAFF

V gene: TRBV9
clone size: NA
D gene: NA
J gene: TRBJ2-6
CDR3 DNA: TGTGCCAGCAGCGAAGGGGGTAGTACGGCCAGCGTCCTGACTTTC
CDR3 protein: CASSEGGSTASVLTF

V gene: TRBV28
clone size: once
D gene: NA
J gene: TRBJ2-5
CDR3 DNA: TGTGCCAGCAGTTTTAACCCGGCGGAGCAGTACTTC
CDR3 protein: CASSFNPAEQYF

V gene: TRBV4-1
clone size: NA
D gene: TRBD1
J gene: TRBJ1-1
CDR3 DNA: TGCGCCAGCAGCCAGGAGGGACAGGCTGGGACTGAAGCTTTCTTT
CDR3 protein: CASSQEGQAGTEAFF

V gene: TRBV12-1
clone size: few
D gene: NA
J gene: TRBJ1-2
CDR3 DNA: TGTGCCAGCAGCTTTACAGAATTGCCACCCTATGGCTACACCTTC
CDR3 protein: CASSFTELPPYGYTF

V gene: TRBV28
clone size: NA
D gene: TRBD1
J gene: TRBJ1-2
CDR3 DNA: TGTGCCAGCAGTTTGTCCCAGGGGGTAATGGTTGGCTACACCTTC
CDR3 protein: CASSLSQGVMVGYTF

V gene: TRBV11-2
clone size: NA
D gene: TRBD1
J gene: TRBJ2-1
CDR3 DNA: TGTGCCAGCAGCCCCCGTGGACAGGGGGGGCTTCATGAGCAGTTCTTC
CDR3 protein: CASSPRGQGGLHEQFF

V gene: TRBV4-3
clone size: NA
D gene: TRBD1
J gene: TRBJ1-2
CDR3 DNA: TGCGCCAGCAGCCAAGCCAGACAGGGTTATGGCTACACCTTC
CDR3 protein: CASSQARQGYGYTF

V gene: TRBV6-5
clone size: NA
D gene: TRBD1
J gene: TRBJ1-1
CDR3 DNA: TGTGCCAGCAGTCAGGACAGGGCTCAGAACACTGAAGCTTTCTTT
CDR3 protein: CASSQDRAQNTEAFF

V gene: TRBV27
clone size: NA
D gene: TRBD2
J gene: TRBJ2-5
CDR3 DNA: TGTGCCAGCAGGCCCCAAGGCGGGGGGGTTCTTGTGACCCAGTACTTC
CDR3 protein: CASRPQGGGVLVTQYF

V gene: TRBV7-6
clone size: NA
D gene: NA
J gene: TRBJ2-4
CDR3 DNA: TGTGCCAGCAGCCCCCTCGCTGTGACAGTCCCCAGAGCCAAAAACATTCAGTACTTC
CDR3 protein: CASSPLAVTVPRAKNIQYF

V gene: TRBV28
clone size: NA
D gene: TRBD2
J gene: TRBJ2-5
CDR3 DNA: TGTGCCAGCACAGCGGGGGGAAAAGAGACCCAGTACTTC
CDR3 protein: CASTAGGKETQYF

V gene: TRBV11-2
clone size: NA
D gene: NA
J gene: TRBJ1-5
CDR3 DNA: TGTGCCAGCAGCTTGGACAGTTACAATCAGCCCCAGCATTTT
CDR3 protein: CASSLDSYNQPQHF

V gene: TRBV13
clone size: NA
D gene: TRBD2
J gene: TRBJ2-1
CDR3 DNA: TGTGCCACCTACGGGGGTAGCGGGGTTTACAATGAGCAGTTCTTC
CDR3 protein: CATYGGSGVYNEQFF

V gene: TRBV2
clone size: few
D gene: NA
J gene: TRBJ2-1
CDR3 DNA: TGTGCCAGCAGTACACTAGGCGGTGGGTTCTTC
CDR3 protein: CASSTLGGGFF

V gene: TRBV5-1
clone size: once
D gene: TRBD1
J gene: TRBJ1-1
CDR3 DNA: TGCGCCAGCAGCTTAACCGGGACAGGGAACACTGAAGCTTTCTTT
CDR3 protein: CASSLTGTGNTEAFF

V gene: TRBV5-6
clone size: NA
D gene: TRBD2
J gene: TRBJ2-3
CDR3 DNA: TGTGCCAGCAGCTTACGGGGGGGCCCAACAGATACGCAGTATTTT
CDR3 protein: CASSLRGGPTDTQYF

V gene: TRBV16
clone size: once
D gene: NA
J gene: TRBJ1-2
CDR3 DNA: TGTGCCAGCAGCCCCAGGGAGGTGGAAGGCTACACCTTC
CDR3 protein: CASSPREVEGYTF

V gene: TRBV19
clone size: NA
D gene: TRBD1
J gene: TRBJ2-5
CDR3 DNA: TGTGCCAGTAGCTCGGGACAGGGGTTGGAGACCCAGTACTTC
CDR3 protein: CASSSGQGLETQYF

V gene: TRBV23-1
clone size: NA
D gene: NA
J gene: TRBJ1-2
CDR3 DNA: TGCGCCAGCAGTCATAACCCTCGTAAGGGAGACTATGGCTACACCTTC
CDR3 protein: CASSHNPRKGDYGYTF

V gene: TRBV4-1
clone size: NA
D gene: NA
J gene: TRBJ2-3
CDR3 DNA: TGCGCCAGCAGCCAAGATCCTCCGTCCACAGATACGCAGTATTTT
CDR3 protein: CASSQDPPSTDTQYF

V gene: TRBV9
clone size: once
D gene: NA
J gene: TRBJ2-2
CDR3 DNA: TGTGCCAGCAGCGTCGGAGGGGTCACCGGGGAGCTGTTTTTT
CDR3 protein: CASSVGGVTGELFF

V gene: TRBV18
clone size: NA
D gene: NA
J gene: TRBJ1-4
CDR3 DNA: TGTGCCAGCTCACCCGGTAAGGGGCGAGAAAAACTGTTTTTT
CDR3 protein: CASSPGKGREKLFF

V gene: TRBV18
clone size: NA
D gene: TRBD1
J gene: TRBJ2-5
CDR3 DNA: TGTGCCAGCTCACCACGACAGGGATTGAGGGAGACCCAGTACTTC
CDR3 protein: CASSPRQGLRETQYF

V gene: TRBV7-9
clone size: NA
D gene: NA
J gene: TRBJ2-5
CDR3 DNA: TGTGCCAGCAGCCCCACGGGGGGCCGGGAGACCCAGTACTTC
CDR3 protein: CASSPTGGRETQYF

V gene: TRBV27
clone size: NA
D gene: NA
J gene: TRBJ2-1
CDR3 DNA: TGTGCCAGCAGTTTAGGGGGCAGCTCCTACAATGAGCAGTTCTTC
CDR3 protein: CASSLGGSSYNEQFF

V gene: TRBV7-2
clone size: NA
D gene: NA
J gene: TRBJ2-7
CDR3 DNA: TGTGCCAGCAGCTTCGTAGTATCATCCTACGAGCAGTACTTC
CDR3 protein: CASSFVVSSYEQYF

V gene: TRBV19
clone size: few
D gene: TRBD1
J gene: TRBJ1-5
CDR3 DNA: TGTGCCAGTAGTGTACAGGGGACGATCTCATATAGCAATCAGCCCCAGCATTTT
CDR3 protein: CASSVQGTISYSNQPQHF

V gene: TRBV6-1
clone size: NA
D gene: TRBD1
J gene: TRBJ1-6
CDR3 DNA: TGTGCCAGCAGTGAAATGGGGACAGGGGGTTCACCCCTCCACTTT
CDR3 protein: CASSEMGTGGSPLHF

V gene: TRBV7-9
clone size: NA
D gene: TRBD1
J gene: TRBJ2-2
CDR3 DNA: TGTGCCAGCAGATTCGGGACAGGGGGCGGGATGGAGCTGTTTTTT
CDR3 protein: CASRFGTGGGMELFF

V gene: TRBV6-5
clone size: NA
D gene: TRBD2
J gene: TRBJ2-5
CDR3 DNA: TGTGCCAGCAGGAGGGACTACGCGTACCAAGAGACCCAGTACTTC
CDR3 protein: CASRRDYAYQETQYF

V gene: TRBV2
clone size: NA
D gene: TRBD2
J gene: TRBJ2-5
CDR3 DNA: TGTGCCAGCAGGGGGGGACCTAGCGGGGGGGCAGGGGAGACCCAGTACTTC
CDR3 protein: CASRGGPSGGAGETQYF

V gene: TRBV5-1
clone size: NA
D gene: NA
J gene: TRBJ2-7
CDR3 DNA: TGCGCCAGCAGCTTGTTCGGGGAAGAGCAGTACTTC
CDR3 protein: CASSLFGEEQYF

V gene: TRBV7-9
clone size: NA
D gene: NA
J gene: TRBJ2-7
CDR3 DNA: TGTGCCAGCAGCCTGTCCGCCTACGAGCAGTACTTC
CDR3 protein: CASSLSAYEQYF

V gene: TRBV6-6
clone size: few
D gene: TRBD2
J gene: TRBJ2-2
CDR3 DNA: TGTGCCAGCAGTCCGCGGGGGACTCCCCCTACGGAACTGTTTTTT
CDR3 protein: CASSPRGTPPTELFF

V gene: TRBV6-6
clone size: once
D gene: NA
J gene: TRBJ2-7
CDR3 DNA: TGTGCCAGCACCAGTAGGGGGGGGGTATCCTACGAGCAGTACTTC
CDR3 protein: CASTSRGGVSYEQYF

V gene: TRBV5-4
clone size: NA
D gene: NA
J gene: TRBJ2-3
CDR3 DNA: TGTGCCAGCAGCTTGACAGGGGGGGGCACAGATACGCAGTATTTT
CDR3 protein: CASSLTGGGTDTQYF

V gene: TRBV5-6
clone size: NA
D gene: NA
J gene: TRBJ1-2
CDR3 DNA: TGTGCCAGCAGCTTGGGCGGCTACTATGGCTACACCTTC
CDR3 protein: CASSLGGYYGYTF

V gene: TRBV7-3
clone size: NA
D gene: TRBD1
J gene: TRBJ2-7
CDR3 DNA: TGTGCCAGCAGTAAGACAGGGGGCGGCGACGAGCAGTACTTC
CDR3 protein: CASSKTGGGDEQYF

V gene: TRBV4-2
clone size: NA
D gene: TRBD2
J gene: TRBJ2-7
CDR3 DNA: TGTGCCAGCAGCCAAGATGCTAGCGGGTCTTCCTACGAGCAGTACTTC
CDR3 protein: CASSQDASGSSYEQYF

V gene: TRBV6-1
clone size: NA
D gene: TRBD1
J gene: TRBJ2-5
CDR3 DNA: TGTGCCAGCAGTGAAAGGGACAGGGGCATGGAAGAGACCCAGTACTTC
CDR3 protein: CASSERDRGMEETQYF

V gene: TRBV11-2
clone size: NA
D gene: TRBD1
J gene: TRBJ2-5
CDR3 DNA: TGTGCCAGCAGCTTAGGGTGGGCAGGGGGCATGGAAGAGACCCAGTACTTC
CDR3 protein: CASSLGWAGGMEETQYF

V gene: TRBV25-1
clone size: NA
D gene: TRBD2
J gene: TRBJ2-5
CDR3 DNA: TGTGCCAGCAGAGAAGCGGGGGGGTTAAGGGAGACCCAGTACTTC
CDR3 protein: CASREAGGLRETQYF

V gene: TRBV14
clone size: few
D gene: TRBD2
J gene: TRBJ2-5
CDR3 DNA: TGTGCCAGCAGCCATTCATCGGGGCTGGGCGGGGGGCCCCTCGTAAAGACCCAGTACTTC
CDR3 protein: CASSHSSGLGGGPLVKTQYF

V gene: TRBV6-5
clone size: NA
D gene: TRBD1
J gene: TRBJ1-2
CDR3 DNA: TGTGCCAGCAGTTATCCGGGACAGGAGGATGGCTACACCTTC
CDR3 protein: CASSYPGQEDGYTF

V gene: TRBV5-1
clone size: once
D gene: NA
J gene: TRBJ2-7
CDR3 DNA: TGCGCCAGCAGCCAGGGACTCGCCTTAAGCCTCGACGAGCAGTACTTC
CDR3 protein: CASSQGLALSLDEQYF

V gene: TRBV2
clone size: once
D gene: NA
J gene: TRBJ2-7
CDR3 DNA: TGTGCCAGCAGTGACGCAGGGAACTGCGAGCAGTACTTC
CDR3 protein: CASSDAGNCEQYF

V gene: TRBV7-9
clone size: few
D gene: NA
J gene: TRBJ2-5
CDR3 DNA: TGTGCCAGCAGCCCGCGGACTTCCCAAGAGACCCAGTACTTC
CDR3 protein: CASSPRTSQETQYF

V gene: TRBV15
clone size: NA
D gene: TRBD2
J gene: TRBJ2-1
CDR3 DNA: TGTGCCACCAGCAGAGGTGGGACTAGCGGGGGGGTTGGCAATGAGCAGTTCTTC
CDR3 protein: CATSRGGTSGGVGNEQFF

V gene: TRBV18
clone size: NA
D gene: TRBD2
J gene: TRBJ2-1
CDR3 DNA: TGTGCCAGCTCACCAGCGCTAGCGGGGGCCTACAATGAGCAGTTCTTC
CDR3 protein: CASSPALAGAYNEQFF

V gene: TRBV5-1
clone size: NA
D gene: TRBD1
J gene: TRBJ2-2
CDR3 DNA: TGCGCCACACGACAGGGGACTACCGGGGAGCTGTTTTTT
CDR3 protein: CATRQGTTGELFF

V gene: TRBV7-9
clone size: NA
D gene: NA
J gene: TRBJ1-1
CDR3 DNA: TGTGCCAGCAGCTTAGGGGCCGGGGACACTGAAGCTTTCTTT
CDR3 protein: CASSLGAGDTEAFF